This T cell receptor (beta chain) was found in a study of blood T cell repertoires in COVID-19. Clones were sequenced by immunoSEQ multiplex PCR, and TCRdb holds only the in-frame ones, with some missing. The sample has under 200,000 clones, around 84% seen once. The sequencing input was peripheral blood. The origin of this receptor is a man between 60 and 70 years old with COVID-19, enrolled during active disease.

This CDR3 reads CASSQTGSGNTIYF. DNA of the CDR3: TGTGCCAGCTCCCAGACGGGCTCTGGAAACACCATATATTTT. The genes are TRBV6-5 and TRBJ1-3; D unresolved. The CDR3 runs to 14 residues. Germline-derived CDR1 and CDR2 are MNHEY and SVGAGI. V shed 8 bases and J shed 0 bases, with 11 bases lying between them.